These 32 T cell receptor beta chains came from one sample sequenced in a study of shared clonotypes between healthy human individuals. The method was immunoSEQ multiplex PCR; TCRdb's version includes in-frame clones alone and lacks a portion of them. The sample yields about 1 million clones, approximately 72% seen once. What was sequenced was memory CD4+ T cells sorted from blood. Subset reported: CD45RA-negative fraction. The receptors come from a man younger than 35 in good health.

The V gene is TRBV6-5, the J gene TRBJ2-4, with D perhaps being TRBD1 or TRBD2 (6 bases each). Trimming left V 5 bases short and J 9 bases short, with 20 bases between. Germline V lookup: CDR1 MNHEY, CDR2 SVGAGI. The CDR3 runs 15 residues. CDR3 sequence reads: CASSPFRGPGAIQYF. The CDR3, as DNA: TGTGCCAGCAGTCCCTTCCGGGGGCCGGGCGCCATTCAGTACTTC.

J is TRBJ1-1 and V is TRBV19, with TRBD1 matching over 7 bases. V gave up 6 bases and J gave up 0 bases; unmatched junction bases: 4. The germline V gene has CDR1 LNHDA and CDR2 SQIVND (reference sequence). The CDR3 has 14 amino acids. CDR3 loop: CASRRQGMNTEAFF. The CDR3 DNA is TGTGCCAGTAGAAGACAGGGTATGAACACTGAAGCTTTCTTT.

The chain employs TRBV28 and TRBJ2-7; unclear D gene. V shed 3 bases and J shed 3 bases, with 6 bases lying between them. CDR3 length: 12 amino acids. Germline V gene data show CDR1 as MDHEN and CDR2 as SYDVKM. As DNA, the CDR3 is TGTGCCAGCAGTTTTCTTAACTACGAGCAGTACTTC. Translated, it gives CASSFLNYEQYF.

This clone was found once. V usage is TRBV7-2 and J usage is TRBJ1-6; D is ambiguous. Looked up from germline, CDR1 is SGHTA and CDR2 is FQGNSA. Trimming shortened V by 3 bases and J by 10 bases, and 10 bases separated the two germline ends. This CDR3 comprises 13 residues. The CDR3 region has the DNA TGTGCCAGCAGCTTGGGCGTTGGGTCACCCCTCCACTTT. Translating gives CASSLGVGSPLHF.

The rearrangement links TRBV5-4 to TRBJ2-2; TRBD2 matches at 10 bases. Germline trimming cut 0 bases from V and 3 bases from J; bases unmatched to any gene: 5. The CDR3 loop spans 17 amino acids. CDR1 is SGHNT, CDR2 YYREEE, per germline (reference sequence). The CDR3 coding sequence is TGTGCCAGCAGCTTGGCGGGCCTAGCGGGGGACACCGGGGAGCTGTTTTTT. The encoded protein is CASSLAGLAGDTGELFF. Using reference TRBV5-4 and TRBJ2-2 for the parts outside the CDR3, the full variable domain is ETGVTQSPTHLIKTRGQQVTLRCSSQSGHNTVSWYQQALGQGPQFIFQYYREEENGRGNFPPRFSGLQFPNYSSELNVNALELDDSALYLCASSLAGLAGDTGELFFGEGSRLTVL.

Worth noting for this clone: Other nucleotide sequences from this sample produce the same CDR3. The chain carries TRBV30 and TRBJ2-7, with 11 bases that match TRBD2. Germline-derived CDR1 and CDR2 are GTSNPN and SVGIG (reference sequence). CDR3 size: 14 residues. V trimming: 3 bases; J trimming: 3 bases; junction bases outside the gene matches: 4. The CDR3 DNA reads as TGTGCCTGGAGGCTAGCGGGAGGTAGCTACGAGCAGTACTTC. This sequence encodes CAWRLAGGSYEQYF.

The chain recombines TRBV6-4 with TRBJ2-1, with 9 bases aligning to TRBD2. The CDR3 has 16 residues. Germline loops: CDR1 MRHNA, CDR2 SNTAGT. Unmatched junction bases numbered 9, after V lost 6 bases and J lost 3 bases. The CDR3 sequence: CASSRRREGFYNEQFF. The CDR3 DNA sequence: TGTGCCAGCAGCAGAAGGCGGGAGGGCTTCTACAATGAGCAGTTCTTC.

V usage is TRBV4-2 and J usage is TRBJ2-2; TRBD1 aligns across 7 bases. The J segment lost 7 bases and the V segment lost 3 bases, leaving 8 bases of the junction unmatched. The V gene's germline CDR1 is LGHNA and CDR2 YNFKEQ. The CDR3 consists of 15 residues. The CDR3 reads CASSHPGTASGELFF. Here the CDR3 DNA reads TGTGCCAGCAGCCACCCCGGGACAGCGAGCGGGGAGCTGTTTTTT.

Only a few counts were recorded for this clone. J is TRBJ2-4 and V is TRBV10-3; D gene unclear. The CDR3 length is 12 residues. Trimming left V 4 bases short and J 8 bases short, with 9 bases between. Germline V CDR1 and CDR2: ENHRY, SYGVKD. CDR3 bases: TGTGCCATCAGTGTTAAGGGCGACATTCAGTACTTC. Translated, it gives CAISVKGDIQYF.

J is TRBJ2-3 and V is TRBV15; 11 nucleotides agree with TRBD2. Germline CDR1 and CDR2: LNHNV and YYDKDF (reference sequence). V was clipped by 0 bases and J by 0 bases; unmatched bases: 8. The CDR3 length is 19 residues. CDR3 sequence reads: CATSREFTSGGSSTDTQYF. CDR3 coding DNA: TGTGCCACCAGCAGAGAGTTCACTAGCGGGGGTTCTAGCACAGATACGCAGTATTTT.

Concerning this clone: It may be a read error: a sequence one base away is much more abundant. The J gene is TRBJ2-3, the V gene TRBV11-2, with D perhaps given as TRBD1 or TRBD2 (5 bases each). Trimming cost V 2 bases and J 4 bases, with 7 bases left between them. CDR1 is SGHAT and CDR2 is FQNNGV in the germline V gene. CDR3 length equals 13 residues. The CDR3 nucleotides are TGTGCCAGCAGCTTACAGGGACCAGATACGCAGTATTTT. Translating it yields CASSLQGPDTQYF.

This chain uses TRBV5-1 with TRBJ1-6; D is uncertain. Looked up from germline, CDR1 is SGHRS and CDR2 is YFSETQ. The CDR3 is made up of 14 amino acids. Trimming took off 5 bases at V and 8 bases at J, with 14 bases between the two ends. The CDR3 spells CASSHGNVDSPLHF. CDR3 coding DNA: TGCGCCAGCAGTCATGGCAACGTGGATTCACCCCTCCACTTT.

V and J are TRBV19 and TRBJ2-1; 7 positions match TRBD2. CDR3 size: 15 residues. CDR1 LNHDA and CDR2 SQIVND come from the germline V gene (reference sequence). The trim removed 4 bases at V and 9 bases at J, leaving 12 bases unmatched. The CDR3 region has the DNA TGTGCCAGTAGTAATTCAGCGGGGCCCAACACTGAGCAGTTCTTC. Its protein product is CASSNSAGPNTEQFF.

The genes are TRBV6-5 and TRBJ1-1; D remains ambiguous. V was pared by 5 bases and J by 1 base, with 8 bases between. CDR1 and CDR2 from the germline V gene are MNHEY and SVGAGI. This CDR3 has 13 amino acids. The CDR3 region has the DNA TGTGCCAGCAGTGTCACCGGGAACACTGAAGCTTTCTTT. It codes for CASSVTGNTEAFF.

In this sample, this clone turned up a few times. The rearrangement joins TRBV5-1 to TRBJ1-5; D call uncertain. Germline CDR1 SGHRS, CDR2 YFSETQ. The V end was cut by 4 bases, the J end by 2 bases, with 10 bases between. CDR3 length: 14 residues. The CDR3 nucleotides are TGCGCCAGCAGCCCCAAGGGAGGCAATCAGCCCCAGCATTTT. Translation gives CASSPKGGNQPQHF.

In the case of this clone: At one of its ends the junction is not consistent with the germline gene, which may arise from a read error. This specimen includes other DNA sequences encoding the same CDR3. The rearrangement uses TRBV30 and TRBJ1-3; 9 nucleotides align to TRBD1. The germline V gene has CDR1 GTSNPN and CDR2 SVGIG (reference sequence). The CDR3 has 13 residues. CDR3 loop: CALQGAPGNTIYF. CDR3 DNA sequence: TGTGCCTTACAGGGGGCACCTGGAAACACCATATACTTT.

The rearrangement uses TRBV29-1 and TRBJ2-7, with D possibly TRBD2 on 5 matching bases. Germline-derived CDR1 and CDR2 are SQVTM and ANQGSEA. V lost 4 bases to trimming and J lost 7 bases, with 11 bases between them. This CDR3 is 11 amino acids long. The CDR3 coding sequence is TGCAGCGTTGCGAGTCCGGGGGAGCAGTACTTC. It translates to CSVASPGEQYF.

The CDR3 region is CASRSPTRLGGYTF. The CDR3 bases are TGTGCCAGCAGATCCCCGACTCGGTTAGGTGGCTACACCTTC. The chain is built from TRBV6-6 and TRBJ1-2; D gene unclear. This CDR3 contains 14 residues. Germline CDR1 MNHNY, CDR2 SVGAGI (reference sequence). V lost 6 bases, J lost 7 bases, and 18 bases lay in between.

The chain recombines TRBV7-9 with TRBJ2-3; 9 positions agree with TRBD2. The CDR3 has 16 amino acids. Germline assignment: CDR1 SEHNR and CDR2 FQNEAQ (reference sequence). J gave up 4 bases and V 5 bases, and 10 bases lay outside the gene matches. The CDR3 region has the DNA TGTGCCAGCAGCGTGGGATTGGGACTAGCCCCAGATACGCAGTATTTT. This gives the protein CASSVGLGLAPDTQYF.

The chain couples TRBV19 to TRBJ1-2; no clear D gene. The CDR3 loop spans 12 amino acids. The V end was cut by 4 bases, the J end by 2 bases, with 5 bases between. Per germline, CDR1 LNHDA and CDR2 SQIVND (reference sequence). CDR3 in DNA: TGTGCCAGTAGTAAGCCCAACTATGGCTACACCTTC. Its translation is CASSKPNYGYTF.

This clone was seen a single time. This chain joins TRBV18 and TRBJ2-1; 9 bases agree with TRBD2. This CDR3 is 17 amino acids long. CDR1 is KGHSH and CDR2 is LQKENI in the germline V gene. The J segment lost 0 bases and the V segment lost 6 bases, leaving 9 bases of the junction unmatched. The CDR3 nucleotides are TGTGCCAGCTCCCTAGCTAGCGGGACTTTCTCCTACAATGAGCAGTTCTTC. It codes for CASSLASGTFSYNEQFF. Complete variable domain (other parts from reference TRBV18 and TRBJ2-1): NAGVMQNPRHLVRRRGQEARLRCSPMKGHSHVYWYRQLPEEGLKFMVYLQKENIIDESGMPKERFSAEFPKEGPSILRIQQVVRGDSAAYFCASSLASGTFSYNEQFFGPGTRLTVL.

Worth noting for this clone: At one of its ends the junction is not consistent with the germline gene, which may arise from a read error. The gene calls are TRBV7-8 and TRBJ2-7; D may correspond to TRBD1 or TRBD2 (6 bases each). Germline V gene lookup returns CDR1 SGHVS and CDR2 FQNEAQ. The CDR3 covers 14 residues. CDR3 nucleotide sequence: TGTGCCAGCAGCTTAGGGGCGAATAGCGGACAGATTAGCTTC. Protein: CASSLGANSGQISF.

The rearrangement joins TRBV6-5 to TRBJ1-2, with 7 bases lining up with TRBD1. V gave up 5 bases and J gave up 5 bases; unmatched junction bases: 5. The CDR3 contains 13 residues. Germline CDR1 is MNHEY and CDR2 is SVGAGI. CDR3 loop: CASSPGRGYGYTF. Here the CDR3 DNA reads TGTGCCAGCAGTCCGGGCAGGGGGTATGGCTACACCTTC.

The CDR3 DNA reads TGTGCCAGCAGCGTAGGGGGATCCGGGACAGGGAGTCTCTATGGCTACACCTTC. It codes for CASSVGGSGTGSLYGYTF. V and J are TRBV9 and TRBJ1-2, with 9 bases lining up with TRBD1. CDR1 SGDLS and CDR2 YYNGEE come from the germline V gene. This CDR3 comprises 18 residues. Unmatched junction bases numbered 13, after V lost 0 bases and J lost 4 bases. Full variable domain (remainder filled in from reference TRBV9 and TRBJ1-2): DSGVTQTPKHLITATGQRVTLRCSPRSGDLSVYWYQQSLDQGLQFLIQYYNGEERAKGNILERFSAQQFPDLHSELNLSSLELGDSALYFCASSVGGSGTGSLYGYTFGSGTRLTVV.

The genes are TRBV2 and TRBJ1-2; 8 positions agree with TRBD1. Per germline, CDR1 SNHLY and CDR2 FYNNEI. The length of the CDR3 is 13 residues. The V segment lost 8 bases and the J segment 0 bases; nucleotides outside the gene matches: 2. CDR3 in DNA: TGTGCCAGCTTGGGACAGGCTAACTATGGCTACACCTTC. This translates into CASLGQANYGYTF.

The V gene is TRBV5-6, the J gene TRBJ2-1; 9 bases map to TRBD2. Looked up from germline, CDR1 is SGHDT and CDR2 is YYEEEE. The CDR3 extends over 17 amino acids. V trimming: 4 bases; J trimming: 1 base; junction bases outside the gene matches: 9. CDR3 residues: CASSPEATSGSYNEQFF. The CDR3 bases are TGTGCCAGCAGCCCCGAAGCCACTAGCGGGTCCTACAATGAGCAGTTCTTC.

V is TRBV19 and J is TRBJ1-1; 7 nucleotides line up with TRBD1. The J segment lost 5 bases and the V segment lost 6 bases, leaving 3 bases of the junction unmatched. The CDR3 consists of 12 residues. Germline V CDR1 and CDR2: LNHDA, SQIVND (reference sequence). CDR3: CASRIQGTEAFF. DNA of the CDR3: TGTGCCAGTAGGATACAGGGGACTGAAGCTTTCTTT.

In its sample, this clone was seen a few times. V is TRBV5-1 and J is TRBJ2-2, with a possible D match to TRBD2 (5 bases). V was cut by 0 bases and J by 7 bases, with 7 bases left in between. CDR3 length equals 13 residues. Germline V gene sequence: CDR1 SGHRS, CDR2 YFSETQ. CDR3 region: CASSLAGVGELFF. CDR3 DNA sequence: TGCGCCAGCAGCTTGGCCGGGGTCGGGGAGCTGTTTTTT.

J is TRBJ2-7 and V is TRBV6-6, with D perhaps TRBD1 (6 bases). CDR3 length equals 14 residues. The germline V gene encodes CDR1 MNHNY and CDR2 SVGAGI (reference sequence). The germline V and J ends were trimmed by 2 bases and 4 bases, with 12 bases remaining between them. The chain's CDR3 is CASSYLQGSYEQYF. CDR3 nucleotide sequence: TGTGCCAGCAGTTACCTACAGGGATCATACGAGCAGTACTTC.

V usage is TRBV11-2 and J usage is TRBJ1-1; weak D call: TRBD1 (5 bases). Deletions cut 5 bases from V and 0 bases from J, with 10 bases between. Germline V lookup: CDR1 SGHAT, CDR2 FQNNGV. The CDR3 runs 14 residues. The CDR3 sequence is CASSRGTVNTEAFF. CDR3 sequence (DNA): TGTGCCAGCAGCCGAGGGACGGTGAACACTGAAGCTTTCTTT.

The chain combines TRBV28 with TRBJ2-7; weak D call: TRBD2 (5 bases). The germline V and J ends were trimmed by 5 bases and 2 bases, with 25 bases remaining between them. Germline V gene sequence: CDR1 MDHEN, CDR2 SYDVKM. The CDR3 is 18 amino acids. Here the CDR3 DNA reads TGTGCCAGCAGTCCCATGCCGGGCAAGGGAGTCTCCCCCTACGAGCAGTACTTC. It specifies CASSPMPGKGVSPYEQYF. The whole variable domain, filled in from reference TRBV28 and TRBJ2-7, reads DVKVTQSSRYLVKRTGEKVFLECVQDMDHENMFWYRQDPGLGLRLIYFSYDVKMKEKGDIPEGYSVSREKKERFSLILESASTNQTSMYLCASSPMPGKGVSPYEQYFGPGTRLTVT.

The chain joins TRBV28 to TRBJ2-2, with D perhaps matching TRBD1 (5 bases). The V end was cut by 8 bases, the J end by 4 bases, with 14 bases between. The CDR3 has 14 amino acids. Germline V gene sequence: CDR1 MDHEN, CDR2 SYDVKM. CDR3 coding DNA: TGTGCCAGCTGTGGGGCCGAAGTCACCGGGGAGCTGTTTTTT. Its protein is CASCGAEVTGELFF.